A single T cell receptor beta chain is shown here with its context. Original data processing: Researchers report that nucleated cell counts were estimated from reference gene primer amplification. The data were produced by immunoSEQ multiplex PCR, yet TCRdb's version contains in-frame clones alone and is incomplete. V, J and clone size are those of that table, while D and trimming were read from the DNA. The table records more than 75,000 clones, roughly 84% of them present only once. The data belong to a study of blood T cell repertoires in COVID-19. Study context: Collection of acute and convalescent COVID-19 samples took place in the United States, Italy and Spain. Sources were T cells, B-cell-depleted T cells, or PBMCs; the material itself was cDNA or gDNA.

Sequenced material: peripheral blood. The receptor's source is a woman in her 70s with acute or convalescent COVID-19.

The CDR3 DNA reads TGTGCCAGCAACGAACAGGGGCCCTGGGGCAATCAGCCCCAGCATTTT. It is translated as CASNEQGPWGNQPQHF. V usage is TRBV2 and J usage is TRBJ1-5; 7 nucleotides agree with TRBD1. The CDR3 has 16 amino acids. The V and J ends lost 7 bases and 2 bases, in that order; junction bases with no gene match: 11. Per germline, CDR1 SNHLY and CDR2 FYNNEI. Full variable domain (missing parts from reference TRBV2 and TRBJ1-5): EPEVTQTPSHQVTQMGQEVILRCVPISNHLYFYWYRQILGQKVEFLVSFYNNEISEKSEIFDDQFSVERPDGSNFTLKIRSTKLEDSAMYFCASNEQGPWGNQPQHFGDGTRLSIL.